The rows below give T cell receptor beta chains drawn from one sample of a study of shared clonotypes between healthy human individuals. The method was immunoSEQ multiplex PCR; TCRdb's version includes in-frame clones alone and lacks a portion of them. This table holds under 700,000 clones, roughly 95% found once. The sample consisted of naive CD8+ T cells sorted from blood. Every receptor here comes from a woman under 40 in good health. Each CDR3 is given with its conserved first and last residue. Fields, in order: clone size, D gene, J gene, V gene, CDR3 protein, CDR3 DNA. The D gene is left open where the match is weak. Some rows have no size entry. The others give once, few or many, or a class for an expanded clone.

NA | NA | TRBJ1-2 | TRBV2 | CASNPTGTDNGYTF | TGTGCCAGCAACCCCACCGGGACGGATAATGGCTACACCTTC
NA | TRBD1 | TRBJ1-1 | TRBV4-1 | CASSIRTGVNTEAFF | TGCGCCAGCAGCATTCGGACAGGGGTAAACACTGAAGCTTTCTTT
NA | NA | TRBJ1-1 | TRBV28 | CASSLLQEYTEAFF | TGTGCCAGCAGTTTATTACAGGAATACACTGAAGCTTTCTTT
NA | NA | TRBJ1-3 | TRBV21-1 | CASSKGCSGNTIYF | TGTGCCAGCAGCAAGGGCTGCTCTGGAAACACCATATATTTT
NA | NA | TRBJ1-5 | TRBV28 | CASSLFTGFRSGNQPQHF | TGTGCCAGCAGTTTATTCACGGGTTTCAGGAGTGGCAATCAGCCCCAGCATTTT
NA | NA | TRBJ2-7 | TRBV19 | CASSIDLESSSYEQYF | TGTGCCAGTAGTATAGATTTAGAGAGCTCCTCCTACGAGCAGTACTTC
few | NA | TRBJ2-7 | TRBV7-9 | CASSGVSQDF | TGTGCCAGCAGCGGGGTCAGTCAGGACTTC
NA | TRBD1 | TRBJ2-7 | TRBV29-1 | CSVRDSYYEQYF | TGCAGCGTTAGGGACAGCTACTACGAGCAGTACTTC
NA | NA | TRBJ2-7 | TRBV18 | CASSPESPVGYEQYF | TGTGCCAGCTCACCTGAGTCCCCCGTGGGGTACGAGCAGTACTTC
few | NA | TRBJ2-3 | TRBV11-2 | CASSFLSGKSTDTQYF | TGTGCCAGCAGCTTTCTGTCGGGGAAAAGCACAGATACGCAGTATTTT
NA | NA | TRBJ2-7 | TRBV27 | CASSLGAGGGVEQYF | TGTGCCAGCAGTTTAGGAGCCGGAGGTGGCGTCGAGCAGTACTTC
NA | NA | TRBJ1-1 | TRBV9 | CASSVERGSTEAFF | TGTGCCAGCAGCGTAGAGCGGGGTTCCACTGAAGCTTTCTTT
NA | NA | TRBJ2-2 | TRBV7-2 | CASSLRIGAGIDTGELFF | TGTGCCAGCAGCTTACGGATAGGCGCAGGGATTGACACCGGGGAGCTGTTTTTT
NA | NA | TRBJ2-3 | TRBV5-1 | CASSLLPGQLTSTDTQYF | TGCGCCAGCAGCCTACTGCCCGGACAGCTTACTAGCACAGATACGCAGTATTTT
NA | NA | TRBJ2-3 | TRBV28 | CASSSPGHVSTDTQYF | TGTGCCAGCAGTTCCCCCGGACACGTGAGCACAGATACGCAGTATTTT
NA | NA | TRBJ2-7 | TRBV11-2 | CASSYPGNLRGEQYF | TGTGCCAGCAGCTATCCAGGGAATTTGCGTGGAGAGCAGTACTTC
NA | NA | TRBJ2-6 | TRBV6-5 | CASSEGRWGANVLTF | TGTGCCAGCAGCGAGGGACGTTGGGGGGCCAACGTCCTGACTTTC
NA | NA | TRBJ2-3 | TRBV2 | CASSDTDTQYF | TGTGCCAGCAGCGACACAGATACGCAGTATTTT
NA | NA | TRBJ1-1 | TRBV4-1 | CASSQEWGGNTEAFF | TGCGCCAGCAGCCAAGAGTGGGGGGGGAACACTGAAGCTTTCTTT
NA | NA | TRBJ2-1 | TRBV19 | CASSILGQEEQFF | TGTGCCAGTAGTATTTTGGGCCAGGAGGAGCAGTTCTTC
once | TRBD2 | TRBJ2-2 | TRBV27 | CASRLGTSGSGTGELFF | TGTGCCAGCAGACTCGGGACTAGCGGGAGTGGCACCGGGGAGCTGTTTTTT
NA | NA | TRBJ2-5 | TRBV5-4 | CASSFRGGETQYF | TGTGCCAGCAGCTTCCGGGGAGGAGAGACCCAGTACTTC
few | NA | TRBJ1-4 | TRBV16 | CASSPSHRVGGPEEKLFF | TGTGCCAGCAGCCCTAGCCACAGGGTAGGGGGACCGGAAGAAAAACTGTTTTTT
NA | NA | TRBJ2-2 | TRBV7-9 | CASAGGELFF | TGTGCCAGCGCCGGGGGGGAGCTGTTTTTT
NA | TRBD2 | TRBJ2-7 | TRBV30 | CAWSASTSGAYEQYF | TGTGCCTGGAGTGCTTCGACTAGCGGGGCCTACGAGCAGTACTTC
once | NA | TRBJ2-7 | TRBV6-6 | CASSYDPLREQYF | TGTGCCAGCAGTTACGACCCTTTGAGGGAGCAGTACTTC
NA | TRBD2 | TRBJ2-7 | TRBV2 | CASLDGRHYEQYF | TGTGCCAGCCTAGACGGGAGGCACTACGAGCAGTACTTC
NA | NA | TRBJ1-5 | TRBV27 | CASSVTGYQPQHF | TGTGCCAGCAGCGTCACAGGCTATCAGCCCCAGCATTTT
NA | NA | TRBJ1-1 | TRBV27 | CASRLGARGAFSGAFF | TGTGCCAGCAGGCTTGGTGCCCGGGGCGCTTTCTCCGGAGCTTTCTTT
NA | NA | TRBJ2-1 | TRBV28 | CASSFLQGHNEQFF | TGTGCCAGCAGTTTTCTACAGGGACACAATGAGCAGTTCTTC
NA | NA | TRBJ1-1 | TRBV2 | CASMLGDSHTEAFF | TGTGCCAGCATGTTGGGCGACAGCCACACTGAAGCTTTCTTT
NA | TRBD1 | TRBJ2-1 | TRBV19 | CASHRGGQYLDEQFF | TGTGCCAGCCACCGAGGGGGACAGTATCTCGATGAGCAGTTCTTC
NA | NA | TRBJ1-2 | TRBV13 | CASSLVQGGYGYTF | TGTGCCAGCAGCTTAGTCCAGGGAGGCTATGGCTACACCTTC
NA | NA | TRBJ2-5 | TRBV2 | CASSEFWETQYF | TGTGCCAGCAGTGAATTCTGGGAGACCCAGTACTTC
NA | NA | TRBJ1-5 | TRBV6-5 | CASSYSRNQPQHF | TGTGCCAGCAGTTACTCTCGCAATCAGCCCCAGCATTTT
NA | NA | TRBJ1-4 | TRBV7-8 | CASSSRGTGPKGEKLFF | TGTGCCAGCAGCTCCCGAGGGACCGGGCCGAAGGGTGAAAAACTGTTTTTT
NA | NA | TRBJ2-5 | TRBV5-6 | CASSLSGVETQYF | TGTGCCAGCAGCTTGTCAGGGGTGGAGACCCAGTACTTC
NA | NA | TRBJ1-2 | TRBV5-8 | CASSLLLLYGYTF | TGTGCCAGCAGCTTGTTATTACTATATGGCTACACCTTC
NA | NA | TRBJ2-5 | TRBV29-1 | CSVVAVPFETQYF | TGCAGCGTTGTAGCGGTCCCTTTCGAGACCCAGTACTTC
NA | NA | TRBJ2-7 | TRBV27 | CASREGRNGEQYF | TGTGCCAGCCGAGAGGGCCGAAATGGCGAGCAGTACTTC
NA | NA | TRBJ1-1 | TRBV19 | CASSMGTLGGTEAFF | TGTGCCAGTAGTATGGGGACGCTTGGTGGCACTGAAGCTTTCTTT
NA | TRBD2 | TRBJ2-5 | TRBV4-2 | CASSQDGGSETQYF | TGTGCCAGCAGCCAAGATGGCGGGAGTGAGACCCAGTACTTC
NA | TRBD1 | TRBJ2-3 | TRBV5-6 | CASSLWTGPASTDTQYF | TGTGCCAGCAGCTTGTGGACAGGGCCAGCCAGCACAGATACGCAGTATTTT
few | NA | TRBJ1-1 | TRBV6-5 | CASSYGTEAFF | TGTGCCAGCAGTTACGGGACAGAAGCTTTCTTT
NA | NA | TRBJ1-2 | TRBV7-9 | CASSLQDSLRANYGYTF | TGTGCCAGCAGCTTACAGGACAGCCTTCGAGCTAACTATGGCTACACCTTC
NA | NA | TRBJ1-1 | TRBV28 | CASSLASTPTEAFF | TGTGCCAGCAGTTTGGCATCCACCCCCACTGAAGCTTTCTTT
NA | NA | TRBJ2-7 | TRBV27 | CASSLSMRGVPYEQYF | TGTGCCAGCAGTTTATCGATGAGGGGGGTGCCCTACGAGCAGTACTTC
NA | NA | TRBJ2-5 | TRBV5-4 | CASSLGDWGETQYF | TGTGCCAGCAGCTTGGGGGACTGGGGAGAGACCCAGTACTTC
NA | NA | TRBJ2-7 | TRBV27 | CASSANLPPYEQYF | TGTGCCAGCAGTGCCAATCTGCCCCCCTACGAGCAGTACTTC
NA | NA | TRBJ1-2 | TRBV28 | CASSPDRIYGYTF | TGTGCCAGCAGCCCGGACAGAATCTATGGCTACACCTTC
NA | NA | TRBJ1-3 | TRBV28 | CASSLADSGNTIYF | TGTGCCAGCAGTTTGGCGGACTCAGGAAACACCATATATTTT